The 17 T cell receptor beta chains below were found in one sample sequenced in a study of OX40 agonist ivuxolimab in advanced cancers. Clones were sequenced by immunoSEQ multiplex PCR, and TCRdb holds only the in-frame ones, with some missing. The sample has 63,000 or so clones; 85% to 90% are singletons. Source: CD4+ or CD8+ T cells sorted from blood, taken in a trial of the OX40 agonist ivuxolimab. The receptors here all came from an adult with an advanced solid tumor such as melanoma, head and neck, liver or kidney cancer.

This chain connects TRBV10-2 to TRBJ2-1; tentatively, D is TRBD2 (6 bases). This CDR3 is 15 amino acids long. Germline-derived CDR1 and CDR2 are WSHSY and SAAADI. Deletions cut 8 bases from V and 4 bases from J, with 18 bases between. CDR3 sequence: CASGARGTIYNEQFF. The DNA of the CDR3 is TGCGCCAGCGGTGCACGGGGGACCATTTACAATGAGCAGTTCTTC.

This clone turned up a few times. The chain links TRBV6-6 to TRBJ2-7, with D perhaps matching TRBD2 (5 bases). CDR3 length equals 13 residues. CDR1 is MNHNY, CDR2 SVGAGI, per germline (reference sequence). V shed 6 bases and J shed 0 bases, with 9 bases lying between them. CDR3 sequence reads: CASSPGDSYEQYF. The CDR3 nucleotides are TGTGCCAGCAGCCCCGGGGACTCCTACGAGCAGTACTTC.

Only a few counts were recorded for this clone. The chain recombines TRBV28 with TRBJ2-5; D is unresolved. There are 11 residues in the CDR3. V lost 7 bases and J 5 bases, leaving 8 bases between the germline ends. Germline CDR1 is MDHEN and CDR2 is SYDVKM. The DNA for the CDR3 is TGTGCCAGCATCAACGGGGAGACCCAGTACTTC. Encoded protein: CASINGETQYF. Supplemented by reference TRBV28 and TRBJ2-5, the full variable domain reads DVKVTQSSRYLVKRTGEKVFLECVQDMDHENMFWYRQDPGLGLRLIYFSYDVKMKEKGDIPEGYSVSREKKERFSLILESASTNQTSMYLCASINGETQYFGPGTRLLVL.

This chain joins TRBV18 and TRBJ2-7; TRBD2 matches 7 bases. The CDR3 spans 13 residues. V trimming: 2 bases; J trimming: 4 bases; junction bases outside the gene matches: 2. Germline CDR1 and CDR2: KGHSH and LQKENI. For the CDR3, the DNA is TGTGCCAGCTCACCATATAGCGGGTACGAGCAGTACTTC. Translated, it gives CASSPYSGYEQYF.

The genes are TRBV2 and TRBJ1-1, with 10 bases that match TRBD1. Germline V gene sequence: CDR1 SNHLY, CDR2 FYNNEI. The CDR3 is 13 residues long. The ends lost 6 bases at V and 10 bases at J; junction bases unmatched: 8. This chain's CDR3 is CASRGDDRGLAFF. The CDR3 nucleotides read TGTGCCAGCAGGGGGGATGACAGGGGGCTAGCTTTCTTT.

DNA of the CDR3: TGTGCCAGCAGCGTTTTTTCGACGAGTAGCACAGATACGCAGTATTTT. It is translated as CASSVFSTSSTDTQYF. The chain uses TRBV9 and TRBJ2-3; D remains ambiguous. V lost 2 bases and J lost 0, with 13 bases in between. Per the germline V gene, CDR1 is SGDLS and CDR2 is YYNGEE. CDR3 length: 16 residues.

This rearrangement joins TRBV7-2 to TRBJ2-7; 14 nucleotides match TRBD2. Germline assignment: CDR1 SGHTA and CDR2 FQGNSA. The CDR3 covers 14 residues. Trimming removed 1 base from V and 7 bases from J; junction bases left unmatched: 0. CDR3 loop: CASSLGLAGGEQYF. The CDR3 region has the DNA TGTGCCAGCAGCTTAGGACTAGCGGGGGGGGAGCAGTACTTC.

The CDR3 sequence is CASSTGALNYGYTF. DNA of the CDR3: TGTGCCAGCAGCACGGGGGCGTTGAACTATGGCTACACCTTC. This chain uses TRBV7-8 with TRBJ1-2; maybe TRBD1 (6 bases). Germline CDR1 and CDR2: SGHVS and FQNEAQ. The V end was cut by 5 bases, the J end by 2 bases, with 12 bases between. The CDR3 covers 14 residues.

The chain has TRBV4-2 and TRBJ1-1; D is uncertain. The CDR3 consists of 13 residues. Between the trimmed V and J ends, which lost 1 base and 3 bases, there was a span of 6 bases. Germline lookup yields CDR1 LGHNA and CDR2 YNFKEQ. The CDR3 is CASSQAQYTEAFF. As DNA, the CDR3 is TGTGCCAGCAGCCAAGCCCAGTACACTGAAGCTTTCTTT.

The chain has TRBV4-2 and TRBJ1-1; D gene uncertain. The CDR3 extends over 13 amino acids. V lost 0 bases and J 0 bases, leaving 2 bases between the germline ends. The germline V gene encodes CDR1 LGHNA and CDR2 YNFKEQ. The CDR3 nucleotides read TGTGCCAGCAGCCAAGACATGAACACTGAAGCTTTCTTT. Amino acid sequence: CASSQDMNTEAFF.

V gene TRBV4-2 combines with J gene TRBJ1-3, with D tentatively TRBD1 (5 bases). V dropped 0 bases and J dropped 4 bases, with 13 bases sitting between them. Germline values: CDR1 LGHNA, CDR2 YNFKEQ. The CDR3 is made up of 16 amino acids. CDR3 sequence reads: CASSQDGGVRGNTIYF. The CDR3 DNA is TGTGCCAGCAGCCAAGACGGGGGGGTGAGGGGAAACACCATATATTTT.

This rearrangement joins TRBV7-2 to TRBJ2-1, with 10 bases aligning to TRBD1. The V gene end was trimmed by 6 bases and the J gene end by 12 bases; junction bases not matched to a gene: 5. The CDR3 is 12 residues long. From germline, CDR1 is SGHTA and CDR2 FQGNSA. DNA for the CDR3: TGTGCCAGCAGAAGACAGGGGGCGAGGCAGTTCTTC. Translation: CASRRQGARQFF. Full variable domain (outside the CDR3, taken from reference TRBV7-2 and TRBJ2-1): GAGVSQSPSNKVTEKGKDVELRCDPISGHTALYWYRQSLGQGLEFLIYFQGNSAPDKSGLPSDRFSAERTGGSVSTLTIQRTQQEDSAVYLCASRRQGARQFFGPGTRLTVL.

This chain joins TRBV19 and TRBJ2-1; no definite D call. Germline CDR1 and CDR2: LNHDA and SQIVND (reference sequence). This CDR3 spans 15 amino acids. Trimming stripped 3 bases from V and 6 bases from J, with 15 bases between. Written as DNA, the CDR3 is TGTGCCAGTAGTATGAACTCAGAGTACCCCAATGAGCAGTTCTTC. Protein sequence: CASSMNSEYPNEQFF.

By frequency in the sample, this clone is medium-sized. The chain couples TRBV19 to TRBJ1-2; D is unclear. The V end was cut by 5 bases, the J end by 2 bases, with 6 bases between. Germline V lookup: CDR1 LNHDA, CDR2 SQIVND (reference sequence). The CDR3 extends over 12 amino acids. CDR3 DNA: TGTGCCAGTAGTGTGAGGAACTATGGCTACACCTTC. Its translation is CASSVRNYGYTF.

This rearrangement joins TRBV7-9 to TRBJ2-5, with 13 bases fitting TRBD2. The length of the CDR3 is 15 residues. Germline CDR1 and CDR2: SEHNR and FQNEAQ (reference sequence). After removal of 5 bases from V and 5 bases from J, the junction contained 5 bases not matched to a gene. The CDR3 bases are TGTGCCAGCAGCCATGAGACTAGCGGGAGGGAGACCCAGTACTTC. The encoded protein is CASSHETSGRETQYF.

There are a few counts of this clone. The J gene is TRBJ1-4, the V gene TRBV9; possibly TRBD1 for D (6 bases). Germline CDR1 SGDLS, CDR2 YYNGEE. V was clipped by 0 bases and J by 8 bases, with 14 bases between them. This CDR3 spans 15 amino acids. In nucleotides, the CDR3 is TGTGCCAGCAGCGTAGGTTCCGGGCAGGGGGAAAAACTGTTTTTT. Translated, it gives CASSVGSGQGEKLFF.

The chain carries TRBV4-2 and TRBJ2-2, with no clear D. Germline V gene sequence: CDR1 LGHNA, CDR2 YNFKEQ. The V and J ends lost 7 bases and 0 bases respectively, with 9 bases between them. This CDR3 comprises 14 residues. DNA of the CDR3: TGTGCCAGCAAGGCCCCTACGAACACCGGGGAGCTGTTTTTT. It codes for CASKAPTNTGELFF.